These 30 T cell receptor beta chains originate from one sample sequenced in a study of blood T cell repertoires in COVID-19. Using immunoSEQ multiplex PCR, the repertoire was profiled, and TCRdb retains in-frame clones only, with some absent. The sample has 100,000 to 140,000 clones, 80% to 95% seen once; the top ten hold under 1.5%. The sample taken for sequencing was peripheral blood. These receptors were obtained from a young woman with acute or convalescent COVID-19.

The chain combines TRBV6-2 or TRBV6-3 with TRBJ2-1; D gene ambiguous. Between the trimmed V and J ends, which lost 2 bases and 1 base, there was a span of 9 bases. The CDR3 runs to 15 residues. The V gene's germline CDR1 is MNHEY and CDR2 SVGEGT. As DNA, the CDR3 is TGTGCCAGCAGTTACGAGCTCTCGTCCTACAATGAGCAGTTCTTC. This gives the protein CASSYELSSYNEQFF.

This CDR3 is CASSGAGGESYEQYF. The DNA for the CDR3 is TGCGCCAGCAGCGGGGCGGGAGGTGAGTCCTACGAGCAGTACTTC. This rearrangement joins TRBV5-1 to TRBJ2-7; 8 bases align to TRBD2. CDR3 length equals 15 residues. V lost 4 bases and J lost 1; bases outside the gene matches: 7. Germline loops: CDR1 SGHRS, CDR2 YFSETQ. Combining the CDR3 with reference TRBV5-1 and TRBJ2-7 gives the whole variable domain KAGVTQTPRYLIKTRGQQVTLSCSPISGHRSVSWYQQTPGQGLQFLFEYFSETQRNKGNFPGRFSGRQFSNSRSEMNVSTLELGDSALYLCASSGAGGESYEQYFGPGTRLTVT.

In its sample, this clone was seen a few times. In nucleotides, the CDR3 is TGTGCCAGCAGTCCCATAGCGGGAGTGATGCAGTTCTTC. Protein sequence: CASSPIAGVMQFF. The chain is built from TRBV28 and TRBJ2-1, with TRBD2 matching 9 bases. This CDR3 has 13 residues. The germline V gene encodes CDR1 MDHEN and CDR2 SYDVKM. V lost 5 bases and J lost 12; bases outside the gene matches: 8.

This clone was observed a few times. The rearrangement links TRBV3-1 (or the pseudogene TRBV3-2) to TRBJ1-2, with TRBD1 as a possible D gene (6 bases). V gave up 5 bases and J gave up 5 bases, with 12 bases separating them. CDR3 length: 13 residues. In germline, CDR1 is LGHDT, CDR2 YNNKEL (reference sequence). The CDR3 is CASSWTEAYGYTF. CDR3 in DNA: TGTGCCAGCAGCTGGACAGAGGCATATGGCTACACCTTC.

The rearrangement joins TRBV7-9 to TRBJ2-7, with 10 positions matching TRBD2. CDR3 length equals 14 residues. Trimming cost V 5 bases and J 9 bases; bases outside gene matches: 10. Per germline, CDR1 SEHNR and CDR2 FQNEAQ (reference sequence). In DNA, the CDR3 is TGTGCCAGCAGCCGAGCGCCCGAGCGGGGGGGGCAGTACTTC. Translating it yields CASSRAPERGGQYF.

Here the CDR3 DNA reads TGTGCCACCGGAGAAGCGCGGGGGGGCCGTTTGGAGCAGTACTTC. This encodes CATGEARGGRLEQYF. J is TRBJ2-7 and V is TRBV27; 9 bases align to TRBD2. V shed 10 bases, J shed 7 bases, and the junction held 17 bases outside the gene matches. The CDR3 length is 15 residues. The V gene's germline CDR1 is MNHEY and CDR2 SMNVEV (reference sequence).

The chain couples TRBV10-1 to TRBJ1-5, with 9 bases aligning to TRBD1. V was clipped by 2 bases and J by 7 bases; unmatched bases: 0. The CDR3 covers 13 residues. Germline V gene lookup returns CDR1 WNHNN and CDR2 SYGVQD (reference sequence). The CDR3 loop is CASSEGTGQPQHF. The CDR3, as DNA: TGCGCCAGCAGTGAGGGGACAGGGCAGCCCCAGCATTTT.

The chain has TRBV18 and TRBJ1-2; D unclear. V was trimmed by 6 bases and J by 0 bases, leaving 8 bases between them. The CDR3 length is 13 residues. Germline V gene data show CDR1 as KGHSH and CDR2 as LQKENI. CDR3 amino acids: CASSSDSNYGYTF. CDR3 nucleotide sequence: TGTGCCAGCTCTTCGGACTCTAACTATGGCTACACCTTC.

This clone showed up just once. The chain carries TRBV4-3 and TRBJ2-3, with a weak D call TRBD2 (6 bases). The CDR3 contains 16 residues. Germline V lookup: CDR1 LGHNA, CDR2 YSLEER. Trimming shortened V by 0 bases and J by 3 bases, and 13 bases separated the two germline ends. CDR3 nucleotides: TGCGCCAGCAGCCAAGAACCAGAGCGGGTTACAGATACGCAGTATTTT. It specifies CASSQEPERVTDTQYF.

The J gene is TRBJ2-7, the V gene TRBV27, with TRBD1 identical over 8 bases. This CDR3 is built from 15 residues. The V and J ends lost 8 bases and 8 bases, in that order; junction bases with no gene match: 17. Germline V CDR1 and CDR2: MNHEY, SMNVEV (reference sequence). In DNA, the CDR3 is TGTGCCAGCCGTCCTACGTTGCAGGGGGCTTTCAAGCAGTACTTC. It is translated as CASRPTLQGAFKQYF.

V and J are TRBV21-1 and TRBJ1-1; the table's D call, TRBD1, was not checked against the DNA. TRBV21-1 corresponds to a pseudogene. The CDR3 has 13 amino acids. CDR3 residues: CASSSRQNTEAFF. The CDR3, as DNA: TGTGCCAGCAGCTCCCGACAGAACACTGAAGCTTTCTTT.

The V call is TRBV7-3, the J call TRBJ1-1; D unclear. V was cut by 5 bases and J by 7 bases, with 14 bases left in between. This CDR3 spans 13 amino acids. Germline V gives CDR1 SGHTA, CDR2 FQGTGA. The CDR3: CASSPTGGREAFF. The CDR3 coding sequence is TGTGCCAGCAGCCCGACGGGAGGCCGTGAAGCTTTCTTT.

This chain uses TRBV30 with TRBJ1-4, with TRBD1 as a possible D gene (5 bases). Germline-derived CDR1 and CDR2 are GTSNPN and SVGIG (reference sequence). Trimming took 3 bases from V and 8 from J, leaving 16 bases between them. The length of the CDR3 is 14 residues. CDR3 residues: CAWSFSGHGEKLFF. For the CDR3, the DNA is TGTGCCTGGAGCTTTTCAGGACATGGCGAAAAACTGTTTTTT.

This sequence joins TRBV7-9 and TRBJ1-1; D remains unclear. From germline, CDR1 is SEHNR and CDR2 FQNEAQ (reference sequence). The CDR3 has 17 residues. V lost 4 bases, J lost 5 bases, and 23 bases lay in between. The CDR3 DNA reads TGTGCCAGCAGCTCCACCCTTACGCGGGCCAGACATACTGAAGCTTTCTTT. Translated, it gives CASSSTLTRARHTEAFF. Combining the CDR3 with reference TRBV7-9 and TRBJ1-1 gives the whole variable domain DTGVSQNPRHKITKRGQNVTFRCDPISEHNRLYWYRQTLGQGPEFLTYFQNEAQLEKSRLLSDRFSAERPKGSFSTLEIQRTEQGDSAMYLCASSSTLTRARHTEAFFGQGTRLTVV.

The rearrangement uses TRBV28 and TRBJ2-3; no firm D call. The germline V gene has CDR1 MDHEN and CDR2 SYDVKM. Trimming stripped 3 bases from V and 10 bases from J, with 11 bases between. CDR3 length: 12 amino acids. This CDR3 reads CASSFRGLAQYF. The CDR3 nucleotides read TGTGCCAGCAGTTTCAGAGGCTTAGCGCAGTATTTT.

The chain couples TRBV10-3 to TRBJ1-1, with TRBD1 matching 7 bases. From germline, CDR1 is ENHRY and CDR2 SYGVKD. CDR3 length equals 14 residues. V dropped 2 bases and J dropped 5; count of bases not matched to a gene: 5. Here the CDR3 DNA reads TGTGCCATCAGTGAGGCAGGGGGGCAGACTGAAGCTTTCTTT. It specifies CAISEAGGQTEAFF.

This chain uses TRBV3-1 (or the pseudogene TRBV3-2) with TRBJ1-5; no reliable D call. CDR1 and CDR2 from the germline V gene are LGHDT and YNNKEL (reference sequence). CDR3 length: 14 amino acids. The V end lost 1 base, the J end lost 10 bases, and 14 bases lay between the germline ends. The CDR3 protein is CASSQGTGEAPQHF. The CDR3 nucleotides are TGTGCCAGCAGCCAAGGGACCGGGGAGGCTCCCCAGCATTTT.

CDR3 sequence: CASRRSRLAGELIRETQYF. The CDR3 DNA reads TGTGCAAGTCGCCGTTCTCGGCTAGCGGGGGAACTAATCCGAGAGACCCAGTACTTC. The V gene is TRBV12-2, the J gene TRBJ2-5; the table gives TRBD2 as D, unverified against the DNA. TRBV12-2 is a pseudogene segment. The length of the CDR3 is 19 residues.

The chain recombines TRBV2 with TRBJ1-2; TRBD1 might be the D (5 bases). Trimming removed 4 bases at V and 3 bases at J, with 15 bases between. The CDR3 spans 15 residues. Germline CDR1 and CDR2: SNHLY and FYNNEI. CDR3 DNA: TGTGCCAGCAGTGGTGATCGCAGGGTAGACTATGGCTACACCTTC. It is translated as CASSGDRRVDYGYTF.

This chain joins TRBV7-3 and TRBJ2-3; D unresolved. The V and J ends lost 5 bases and 8 bases respectively, with 29 bases between them. CDR1 is SGHTA, CDR2 FQGTGA, per germline. The CDR3 has 18 amino acids. CDR3 residues: CASSLGRSAAGHSGTQYF. In DNA form, the CDR3 reads TGTGCCAGCAGCCTGGGCCGGTCGGCAGCCGGCCACAGTGGTACGCAGTATTTT.

This clone was detected once. V gene TRBV9 combines with J gene TRBJ2-7; the D is unclear. V gave up 4 bases and J gave up 0 bases, with 11 bases separating them. Germline V gene data show CDR1 as SGDLS and CDR2 as YYNGEE. The CDR3 is 14 residues long. The CDR3 DNA follows: TGTGCCAGCAGCCCCCGACTCAGCTCCTACGAGCAGTACTTC. Translated: CASSPRLSSYEQYF. Full variable domain (rest looked up from reference TRBV9 and TRBJ2-7): DSGVTQTPKHLITATGQRVTLRCSPRSGDLSVYWYQQSLDQGLQFLIQYYNGEERAKGNILERFSAQQFPDLHSELNLSSLELGDSALYFCASSPRLSSYEQYFGPGTRLTVT.

The chain links TRBV24-1 to TRBJ2-5; D perhaps matches TRBD2 (7 bases). The CDR3 is 15 residues long. V dropped 3 bases and J dropped 4 bases, with 14 bases sitting between them. Germline CDR1 is KGHDR and CDR2 is SFDVKD. This chain's CDR3 is CATSDRGTTRETQYF. The CDR3 DNA reads TGTGCCACCAGTGATAGGGGGACTACCCGAGAGACCCAGTACTTC.

The chain carries TRBV9 and TRBJ1-4; D is unclear. This CDR3 spans 15 amino acids. Germline V gene sequence: CDR1 SGDLS, CDR2 YYNGEE. V was cut by 3 bases and J by 4 bases, with 13 bases left in between. The CDR3 bases are TGTGCCAGCAGCGGGAGGGTACTTGGTAATGAAAAACTGTTTTTT. As protein: CASSGRVLGNEKLFF.

The gene calls are TRBV4-1 and TRBJ2-1; 9 bases fit TRBD1. Unmatched junction bases numbered 6, after V lost 1 base and J lost 8 bases. Germline CDR1 is MGHRA and CDR2 is YSYEKL. CDR3 length: 15 amino acids. DNA of the CDR3: TGCGCCAGCAGCCAAGTCGACGGGACAGGGTATGAGCAGTTCTTC. It is translated as CASSQVDGTGYEQFF.

The chain combines TRBV7-8 with TRBJ2-1; TRBD2 matches 11 bases. Trimming cost V 3 bases and J 2 bases; bases outside gene matches: 3. This CDR3 comprises 16 residues. Germline V gene lookup returns CDR1 SGHVS and CDR2 FQNEAQ. The CDR3 sequence is CASSLGTSGTYNEQFF. The CDR3 DNA sequence: TGTGCCAGCAGCTTGGGGACTAGCGGCACCTACAATGAGCAGTTCTTC.

The V and J genes are TRBV28 and TRBJ1-2; no clear D. Trimming shortened V by 3 bases and J by 7 bases, and 12 bases separated the two germline ends. Germline loops: CDR1 MDHEN, CDR2 SYDVKM. This CDR3 spans 13 amino acids. CDR3 protein: CASSLEDDRGYTF. The DNA for the CDR3 is TGTGCCAGCAGTTTGGAGGACGATCGTGGCTACACCTTC.

This rearrangement joins TRBV4-1 to TRBJ2-5; 7 nucleotides agree with TRBD2. Germline-derived CDR1 and CDR2 are MGHRA and YSYEKL. CDR3 length: 16 amino acids. The V and J ends lost 1 base and 9 bases, in that order; junction bases with no gene match: 14. CDR3 sequence reads: CASSQGLGGGRDAQYF. The CDR3 coding sequence is TGCGCCAGCAGCCAAGGTCTCGGCGGGGGACGTGATGCCCAGTACTTC.

As DNA, the CDR3 is TGTGCCAGCAGCTCTAGCGGGAGTTATCACAATGAGCAGTTCTTC. Residues: CASSSSGSYHNEQFF. This chain uses TRBV7-3 with TRBJ2-1; 10 positions agree with TRBD2. The trim removed 4 bases at V and 5 bases at J, leaving 5 bases unmatched. CDR3 length equals 15 residues. The germline V gene encodes CDR1 SGHTA and CDR2 FQGTGA.

The chain employs TRBV19 and TRBJ1-6; 11 bases line up with TRBD1. The germline CDR1 and CDR2 sequences are LNHDA and SQIVND (reference sequence). CDR3 size: 16 residues. Trimming took 4 bases from V and 13 from J; bases not matched to a gene: 12. The CDR3 coding sequence is TGTGCCAGTAGTAAGAGGACAGGGGGCCTCCCTGGGCCCCTCCACTTT. This codes for CASSKRTGGLPGPLHF.

The CDR3 sequence: CASSQGGVLGHEQYF. Here the CDR3 DNA reads TGTGCCAGTAGTCAAGGGGGGGTTTTGGGGCACGAGCAGTACTTC. The chain uses TRBV19 and TRBJ2-7; tentatively, D is TRBD2 (7 bases). CDR3 length: 15 residues. V lost 5 bases, J lost 5 bases, and 19 bases lay in between. Looked up from germline, CDR1 is LNHDA and CDR2 is SQIVND (reference sequence). Based on the CDR3 plus reference TRBV19 and TRBJ2-7, the full variable domain is DGGITQSPKYLFRKEGQNVTLSCEQNLNHDAMYWYRQDPGQGLRLIYYSQIVNDFQKGDIAEGYSVSREKKESFPLTVTSAQKNPTAFYLCASSQGGVLGHEQYFGPGTRLTVT.